This TCR beta chain stems from a study of patients and donors after allogeneic stem cell transplantation. In TCRdb, the RT-PCR reads were re-called with MiXCR into one record per CDR3 protein. The sample shows 800,000 to 1,000,000 distinct CDR3 sequences, around 17% of them seen only once. The CDR3 is made up of 12 amino acids. Deletions cut 7 bases from V and 3 bases from J, with 10 bases between. Germline lookup yields CDR1 GTSNPN and CDR2 SVGIG (reference sequence). In this sample, this clonotype turned up once. The chain links TRBV30 to TRBJ1-5; D not certain. Sequencing input: blood, either unsorted or a sorted T cell fraction (not recorded which). The origin of this receptor is a human donor who was either an allogeneic HSCT recipient or a stem cell or donor lymphocyte infusion donor (not recorded which). It is not recorded whose cells these are; they may come from a transplant donor. This chain's CDR3 is CAYSGPNQPQHF. DNA of the CDR3: TGTGCCTACTCAGGTCCCAATCAGCCCCAGCATTTT.